This T cell receptor beta chain was recovered during a study of cytomegalovirus exposure and HLA in healthy donors. The donors (healthy individuals) were bone marrow donors. PCR primers comprised 60 Vbeta and 13 Jbeta primers. Data came from immunoSEQ multiplex PCR; TCRdb stores just in-frame clones and leaves some out. The data show approximately 120,000 clones, with around 77% seen just once and 13% held by the top ten. The CDR3 runs to 15 residues. Per germline, CDR1 SGHDT and CDR2 YYEEEE. With V trimmed by 4 bases and J by 5 bases, 6 bases remained unmatched. The sequenced material came from PBMCs. This chain joins TRBV5-6 and TRBJ2-3; 11 nucleotides match TRBD1. This sequence originates from a woman aged 40 to 50 in good health and CMV-seropositive. The CDR3, as DNA: TGTGCCAGCAGCCCGGACAGGGGGCGCTTAGATACGCAGTATTTT. This codes for CASSPDRGRLDTQYF.